This entry features one T cell receptor (beta chain) sequence. Its matching antigen is unknown. Germline V gene lookup returns CDR1 SNHLY and CDR2 FYNNEI. The CDR3 sequence is 15 residues long. V was clipped by 4 bases and J by 3 bases; unmatched bases: 6. The table came from immunoSEQ multiplex PCR; TCRdb's copy has only in-frame clones and leaves some out. The repertoire holds around 31,000 clones, with 82% as singletons. This entry is derived from a study of T cells in narcolepsy. Study details: Enrolled donors included narcolepsy type 1 or type 2 patients and healthy controls.

Study conclusions and caveats: Comparing one patient's CSF and blood CD4+ clonotypes highlighted HCRT- and TRIB2-specific autoreactive clonotypes. Some memory CD4+ repertoires had no autoreactive clone sequences. Autoreactive clonotypes reportedly recurred in blood of same and different patients, not controls.

This clonotype originated in a human donor with narcolepsy. The specimen was CD45RA- memory CD4+ T cells from PBMCs. V is TRBV2 and J is TRBJ2-1; 7 nucleotides agree with TRBD2. The CDR3 sequence is CASSVLADFYNEQFF. CDR3 in DNA: TGTGCCAGCAGTGTCCTAGCGGACTTCTACAATGAGCAGTTCTTC.